These 25 T cell receptor beta chains were all obtained from the same sample, sequenced in a study of blood T cell repertoires in COVID-19. The protocol was immunoSEQ multiplex PCR, while the TCRdb copy is restricted to in-frame clones and leaves out a portion. The sample holds approximately 220,000 clones; approximately 90% are singletons and the top ten take almost 4.5%. Sequencing input: peripheral blood. The source is a man over 45 with acute or convalescent COVID-19.

The chain couples TRBV7-9 to TRBJ1-2; unclear D gene. CDR3 length equals 13 residues. V lost 6 bases and J lost 13, with 21 bases in between. Germline lookup yields CDR1 SEHNR and CDR2 FQNEAQ (reference sequence). CDR3 sequence reads: CASSAGSERSFTF. In DNA form, the CDR3 reads TGTGCCAGCAGTGCAGGCTCCGAAAGATCCTTCACCTTC.

This clone was seen a single time. The chain combines TRBV5-4 with TRBJ1-2; TRBD1 is a possible D gene (5 bases). The CDR3 contains 13 residues. CDR1 is SGHNT, CDR2 YYREEE, per germline (reference sequence). V lost 2 bases to trimming and J lost 4 bases, with 9 bases between them. The CDR3 bases are TGTGCCAGCAGCTTCGAGACAGTCTATGGCTACACCTTC. This gives the protein CASSFETVYGYTF.

This clone occurred a few times. The chain recombines TRBV2 with TRBJ1-6; D unresolved. The germline gives CDR1 SNHLY, CDR2 FYNNEI. There are 13 residues in the CDR3. V lost 4 bases and J lost 2, with 3 bases in between. In DNA, the CDR3 is TGTGCCAGCAGTGTTACCTATAATTCACCCCTCCACTTT. Translated: CASSVTYNSPLHF. Combining the CDR3 with reference TRBV2 and TRBJ1-6 gives the whole variable domain EPEVTQTPSHQVTQMGQEVILRCVPISNHLYFYWYRQILGQKVEFLVSFYNNEISEKSEIFDDQFSVERPDGSNFTLKIRSTKLEDSAMYFCASSVTYNSPLHFGNGTRLTVT.

The rearrangement joins TRBV19 to TRBJ1-5; 7 bases are shared with TRBD1. The CDR3 loop spans 18 amino acids. With 4 bases clipped from V and 3 bases from J, the junction kept 15 bases outside the gene matches. Germline V gene sequence: CDR1 LNHDA, CDR2 SQIVND (reference sequence). The CDR3, as DNA: TGTGCCAGTAGTAGCCGGGACAGCCCTCACTCTCCCAATCAGCCCCAGCATTTT. It codes for CASSSRDSPHSPNQPQHF.

The chain joins TRBV2 to TRBJ1-1; D gene uncertain. The germline V gene has CDR1 SNHLY and CDR2 FYNNEI. The V end was cut by 10 bases, the J end by 3 bases, with 9 bases between. The CDR3 totals 11 residues. CDR3 protein: CANTADTEAFF. In nucleotides, the CDR3 is TGTGCCAACACAGCCGACACTGAAGCTTTCTTT. Full variable domain (remainder filled in from reference TRBV2 and TRBJ1-1): EPEVTQTPSHQVTQMGQEVILRCVPISNHLYFYWYRQILGQKVEFLVSFYNNEISEKSEIFDDQFSVERPDGSNFTLKIRSTKLEDSAMYFCANTADTEAFFGQGTRLTVV.

This rearrangement joins TRBV18 to TRBJ1-2; 9 bases match TRBD1. V lost 5 bases and J lost 8; bases outside the gene matches: 15. Germline V gene lookup returns CDR1 KGHSH and CDR2 LQKENI. CDR3 length: 16 residues. The DNA for the CDR3 is TGTGCCAGCTCATCGTTCCCCGCCCGGACAGGGGACGGCTACACCTTC. Its protein is CASSSFPARTGDGYTF.

The V call is TRBV10-2, the J call TRBJ2-7; tentative D call: TRBD1 (5 bases). V lost 3 bases and J lost 6, with 12 bases in between. Germline values: CDR1 WSHSY, CDR2 SAAADI. The CDR3 contains 13 residues. CDR3: CASSDPTVTEQYF. For the CDR3, the DNA is TGCGCCAGCAGTGACCCGACAGTAACCGAGCAGTACTTC.

The V and J genes are TRBV18 and TRBJ1-4; TRBD1 aligns across 7 bases. The CDR3 sequence is 15 residues long. V trimming: 5 bases; J trimming: 6 bases; junction bases outside the gene matches: 9. CDR1 is KGHSH and CDR2 is LQKENI in the germline V gene. The CDR3 bases are TGTGCCAGCTCAACCACGCGAACAGGGGATGAAAAACTGTTTTTT. Translating gives CASSTTRTGDEKLFF.

V and J are TRBV5-6 and TRBJ2-2; 7 bases are a match to TRBD2. The germline V gene encodes CDR1 SGHDT and CDR2 YYEEEE. Losses at the gene ends were 4 bases for V and 0 bases for J; bases not matched to a gene: 3. The CDR3 sequence is 15 residues long. The CDR3 reads CASSHRGANTGELFF. In DNA, the CDR3 is TGTGCCAGCAGCCACCGGGGGGCGAACACCGGGGAGCTGTTTTTT.

The chain joins TRBV6-5 to TRBJ1-1, with TRBD1 identical over 9 bases. Germline V gene lookup returns CDR1 MNHEY and CDR2 SVGAGI. This CDR3 spans 14 amino acids. The V gene end was trimmed by 0 bases and the J gene end by 7 bases; junction bases not matched to a gene: 3. CDR3 sequence (DNA): TGTGCCAGCAGTTACTCCGGACAGGGGTATGAAGCTTTCTTT. It is translated as CASSYSGQGYEAFF.

Only one count was recorded for this clone. V gene TRBV9 combines with J gene TRBJ2-7; D possibly corresponds to TRBD1 (6 bases). Trimming removed 0 bases at V and 2 bases at J, with 9 bases between. CDR3 length: 14 residues. Germline V gene lookup returns CDR1 SGDLS and CDR2 YYNGEE. DNA of the CDR3: TGTGCCAGCAGCGTAGCTGGGACAACCTACGAGCAGTACTTC. This translates into CASSVAGTTYEQYF.

The J gene is TRBJ1-3, the V gene TRBV29-1, with D hard to call. V was cut by 7 bases and J by 2 bases, with 9 bases left in between. This CDR3 is built from 12 residues. Per germline, CDR1 SQVTM and CDR2 ANQGSEA. The CDR3 nucleotides read TGCAGCGGAAGAAGCACTGGAAACACCATATATTTT. Protein sequence: CSGRSTGNTIYF.

This clone was picked up one time. The chain joins TRBV18 to TRBJ2-7, with TRBD1 matching 8 bases. The CDR3 sequence is 14 residues long. The germline CDR1 and CDR2 sequences are KGHSH and LQKENI. V was pared by 3 bases and J by 7 bases, with 8 bases of the junction left unmatched. CDR3 sequence (DNA): TGTGCCAGCTCACCCGGGACAGGCCATCAAGAGCAGTACTTC. Its translation: CASSPGTGHQEQYF.

This clone was recorded a few times. This chain links TRBV4-2 with TRBJ1-2; TRBD1 is a possible D gene (5 bases). V was shortened by 0 bases and J by 3 bases, with 14 bases between the two germline ends. Germline V gives CDR1 LGHNA, CDR2 YNFKEQ. The CDR3 covers 16 residues. The CDR3 protein is CASSQDFGQGHYGYTF. CDR3 nucleotides: TGTGCCAGCAGCCAAGATTTTGGGCAGGGTCACTATGGCTACACCTTC.

The genes are TRBV6-4 and TRBJ1-2, with TRBD1 as a possible D gene (6 bases). Trimming pared 6 bases from V and 0 bases from J, leaving 11 bases between. The length of the CDR3 is 14 residues. Germline V gene data show CDR1 as MRHNA and CDR2 as SNTAGT. The CDR3 loop is CASSGTSSNYGYTF. Here the CDR3 DNA reads TGTGCCAGCAGCGGGACATCCTCTAACTATGGCTACACCTTC.

The chain employs TRBV11-1 and TRBJ1-1, with a possible D match to TRBD1 (5 bases). Trimming removed 2 bases at V and 3 bases at J, with 13 bases between. The CDR3 totals 15 residues. Germline CDR1 and CDR2: SGHAT and FQDESV (reference sequence). The CDR3 is CASSLRVGRDTEAFF. In DNA form, the CDR3 reads TGTGCCAGCAGCTTAAGGGTGGGCAGGGACACTGAAGCTTTCTTT.

This clone was detected only a few times. The V call is TRBV7-8, the J call TRBJ2-5; 7 bases match TRBD2. The germline CDR1 and CDR2 sequences are SGHVS and FQNEAQ. The CDR3 covers 18 residues. The trim removed 5 bases at V and 7 bases at J, leaving 22 bases unmatched. Here the CDR3 reads CASSGRRRTRGVFGTQYF. The CDR3 coding sequence is TGTGCCAGCAGCGGACGGCGGAGGACTAGAGGTGTTTTTGGGACCCAGTACTTC.

As for this clone: In the same sample, other DNA sequences code for this CDR3. The V call is TRBV5-1, the J call TRBJ1-2, with D maybe TRBD1 (5 bases). The V gene lost 4 bases and the J gene lost 4 bases, with 14 bases spanning the gap. The CDR3 covers 14 residues. Germline CDR1 reads SGHRS; CDR2 reads YFSETQ. The CDR3 region has the DNA TGCGCCAGCAGCCCACCCGGACAAATCTATGGCTACACCTTC. It specifies CASSPPGQIYGYTF.

The chain combines TRBV7-9 with TRBJ2-7, with TRBD2 as a possible D gene (5 bases). The CDR3 extends over 13 amino acids. Germline CDR1 SEHNR, CDR2 FQNEAQ (reference sequence). V was cut by 6 bases and J by 6 bases, with 15 bases left in between. CDR3 in DNA: TGTGCCAGCAGTTCGACGGGAATCGGCGAGCAGTACTTC. Its translation: CASSSTGIGEQYF.

The chain carries TRBV29-1 and TRBJ1-1; D may be TRBD1 (5 bases). This CDR3 contains 14 residues. CDR1 and CDR2 (germline): SQVTM, ANQGSEA. Trimming shortened V by 2 bases and J by 4 bases, and 14 bases separated the two germline ends. The CDR3 sequence is CSVENLRGSTEAFF. In nucleotides, the CDR3 is TGCAGCGTTGAAAATCTCCGGGGGAGCACTGAAGCTTTCTTT. The whole variable domain, filled in from reference TRBV29-1 and TRBJ1-1, reads SAVISQKPSRDICQRGTSLTIQCQVDSQVTMMFWYRQQPGQSLTLIATANQGSEATYESGFVIDKFPISRPNLTFSTLTVSNMSPEDSSIYLCSVENLRGSTEAFFGQGTRLTVV.

CDR3 nucleotide sequence: TGTGCCAGCTCCACTGGGGGAGGCGTCACAGATACGCAGTATTTT. It yields the protein CASSTGGGVTDTQYF. The genes are TRBV6-5 and TRBJ2-3, with TRBD2 as a possible D gene (6 bases). The CDR3 sequence is 15 residues long. The germline V and J ends were trimmed by 8 bases and 2 bases, with 17 bases remaining between them. Germline CDR1 and CDR2: MNHEY and SVGAGI.

This clone was counted a single time. CDR3: CASYSSNEQFF. CDR3 DNA sequence: TGCGCCAGCTATAGCAGCAATGAGCAGTTCTTC. The V call is TRBV4-1, the J call TRBJ2-1; no firm D call. In germline, CDR1 is MGHRA, CDR2 YSYEKL. V was trimmed by 8 bases and J by 6 bases, leaving 8 bases between them. The CDR3 is 11 amino acids.

The rearrangement joins TRBV10-1 to TRBJ2-7; TRBD1 aligns across 10 bases. V shed 2 bases, J shed 4 bases, and the junction held 5 bases outside the gene matches. Per germline, CDR1 WNHNN and CDR2 SYGVQD (reference sequence). CDR3 length: 15 residues. The CDR3 region has the DNA TGCGCCAGCAGTGAGAGACAGGGGGCTAGATACGAGCAGTACTTC. Its protein is CASSERQGARYEQYF.

The rearrangement links TRBV5-1 to TRBJ2-2, with D possibly being TRBD2 (6 bases). The CDR3 totals 14 residues. In germline, CDR1 is SGHRS, CDR2 YFSETQ. Trimming left V 4 bases short and J 4 bases short, with 11 bases between. The CDR3 protein is CASSDGLPTGELFF. The CDR3 DNA sequence: TGCGCCAGCAGCGATGGACTACCCACCGGGGAGCTGTTTTTT.

For the CDR3, the DNA is TGCGCCAGCAGCTTCCGGGACAGGGGTGCCACCGGGGAGCTGTTTTTT. Translating gives CASSFRDRGATGELFF. The rearrangement links TRBV5-1 to TRBJ2-2; 10 bases fit TRBD1. The CDR3 loop spans 16 amino acids. Germline V CDR1 and CDR2: SGHRS, YFSETQ. With 2 bases clipped from V and 4 bases from J, the junction kept 5 bases outside the gene matches. The variable domain in full, completed from reference TRBV5-1 and TRBJ2-2, reads KAGVTQTPRYLIKTRGQQVTLSCSPISGHRSVSWYQQTPGQGLQFLFEYFSETQRNKGNFPGRFSGRQFSNSRSEMNVSTLELGDSALYLCASSFRDRGATGELFFGEGSRLTVL.